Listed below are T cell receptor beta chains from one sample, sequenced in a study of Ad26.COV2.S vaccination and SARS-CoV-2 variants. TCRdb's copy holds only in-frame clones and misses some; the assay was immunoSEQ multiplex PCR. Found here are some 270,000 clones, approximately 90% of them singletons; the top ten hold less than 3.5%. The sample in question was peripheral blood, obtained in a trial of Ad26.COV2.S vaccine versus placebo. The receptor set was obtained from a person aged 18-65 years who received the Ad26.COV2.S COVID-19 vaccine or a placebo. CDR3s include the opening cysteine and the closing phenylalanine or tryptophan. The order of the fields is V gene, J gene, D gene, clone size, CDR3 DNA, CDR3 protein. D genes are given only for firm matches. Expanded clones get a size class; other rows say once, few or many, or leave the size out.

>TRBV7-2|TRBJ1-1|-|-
TGTGCCAGCAGCCCAGGGAGGAACACTGAAGCTTTCTTT
CASSPGRNTEAFF
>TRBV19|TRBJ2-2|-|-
TGTGCCAGTACGACACTAAACACCGGGGAGCTGTTTTTT
CASTTLNTGELFF
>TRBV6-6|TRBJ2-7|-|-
TGTGCCAGCAGTTACTCCGGGGAGACCTACGAGCAGTACTTC
CASSYSGETYEQYF
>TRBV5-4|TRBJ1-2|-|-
TGTGCCAGCAGCCGAGACGGTGCGTATGGCTACACCTTC
CASSRDGAYGYTF
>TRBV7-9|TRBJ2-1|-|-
TGTGCCAGCAGCTCGGGACCCCAGGACGGCCAAAATGAGCAGTTCTTC
CASSSGPQDGQNEQFF
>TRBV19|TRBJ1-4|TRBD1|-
TGTGCCAGTACCCCGGGACAGGGCTATGAAAAACTGTTTTTT
CASTPGQGYEKLFF
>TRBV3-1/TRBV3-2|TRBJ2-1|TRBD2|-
TGTGCCAGCAGACGACTAGCGGGAGGAAATGAGCAGTTCTTC
CASRRLAGGNEQFF
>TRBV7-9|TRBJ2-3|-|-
TGTGCCAGCAGCTTAGTGCCAGATACGCAGTATTTT
CASSLVPDTQYF
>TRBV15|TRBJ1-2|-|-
TGTGCCACCAGCAGAGACAGGGGCGTAGGAGGCTACACCTTC
CATSRDRGVGGYTF
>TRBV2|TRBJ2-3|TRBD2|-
TGTGCCAGCAGTGAGAGACTAGCGGTCCAGGATACGCAGTATTTT
CASSERLAVQDTQYF
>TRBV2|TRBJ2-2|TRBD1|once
TGTGCCAGCATTGGACAGGTAGCGAACACCGGGGAGCTGTTTTTT
CASIGQVANTGELFF
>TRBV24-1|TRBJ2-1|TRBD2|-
TGTGCCACCAGTGATCCTATAGCGGGGCGAGAGAAGCAGTTCTTC
CATSDPIAGREKQFF
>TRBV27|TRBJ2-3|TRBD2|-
TGTGCCAGCAGTTTAGGTGGGAGGGGCACAGATACGCAGTATTTT
CASSLGGRGTDTQYF
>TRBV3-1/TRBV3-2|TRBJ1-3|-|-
TGTGCCAGCAGTTCAGGGGCAGACGGAAACACCATATATTTT
CASSSGADGNTIYF
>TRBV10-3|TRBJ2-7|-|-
TGTGCCATCAGTGATCGTTCATTTGGCTCCTACGAGCAGTACTTC
CAISDRSFGSYEQYF
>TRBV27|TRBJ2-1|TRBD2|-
TGTGCCAGCAGTCAAAGATCGACTAGCGCAGCTAGGGGGGGTGAGCAGTTCTTC
CASSQRSTSAARGGEQFF
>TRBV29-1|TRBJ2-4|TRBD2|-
TGCAGCGTTCGGACTAGCGGTTTTAGGGGAAACATTCAGTACTTC
CSVRTSGFRGNIQYF
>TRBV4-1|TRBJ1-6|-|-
TGCGCCAGCAGCCCTACCCCCGTCCTGGGAGGTTCACCCCTCCACTTT
CASSPTPVLGGSPLHF
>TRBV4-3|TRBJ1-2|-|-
TGCGCCAGCAGCCAAGCCCTAGGGATGTCTTGGTCTAACTATGGCTACACCTTC
CASSQALGMSWSNYGYTF
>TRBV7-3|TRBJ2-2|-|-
TGTGCCAGCAGCTTAACCGGAGGGGGAGTCGGAACCGGGGAGCTGTTTTTT
CASSLTGGGVGTGELFF
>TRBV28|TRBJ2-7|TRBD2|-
TGTGCCAGCAAAGTGCCGGCGGGGGCCTACGAGCAGTACTTC
CASKVPAGAYEQYF
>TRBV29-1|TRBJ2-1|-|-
TGCAGCGTGCAGGTCACAGCATCCAATGAGCAGTTCTTC
CSVQVTASNEQFF
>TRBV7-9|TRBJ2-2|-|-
TGTGCCAGCAGCTTAGCGCCGGCCAACACCGGGGAGCTGTTTTTT
CASSLAPANTGELFF